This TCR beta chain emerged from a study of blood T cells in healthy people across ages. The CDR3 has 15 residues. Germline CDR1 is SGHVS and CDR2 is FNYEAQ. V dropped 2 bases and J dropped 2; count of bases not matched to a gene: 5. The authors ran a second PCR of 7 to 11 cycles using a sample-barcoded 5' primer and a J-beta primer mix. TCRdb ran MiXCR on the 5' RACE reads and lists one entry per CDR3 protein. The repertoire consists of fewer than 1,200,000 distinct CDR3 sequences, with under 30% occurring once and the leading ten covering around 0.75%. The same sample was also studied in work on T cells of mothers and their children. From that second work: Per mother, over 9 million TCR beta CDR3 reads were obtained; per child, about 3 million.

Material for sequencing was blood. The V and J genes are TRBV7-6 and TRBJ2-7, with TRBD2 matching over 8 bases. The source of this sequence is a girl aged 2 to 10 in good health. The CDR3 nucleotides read TGTGCCAGCAGCTTATCGGGGGGGAGCGCCTACGAGCAGTACTTC. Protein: CASSLSGGSAYEQYF.